This entry features one T cell receptor beta chain sequence. This CDR3 comprises 13 residues. Germline V lookup: CDR1 GTSNPN, CDR2 SVGIG (reference sequence). Trimming cost V 4 bases and J 9 bases, with 16 bases left between them. The data were taken from a study of blood T cell repertoires in COVID-19. Original analysis: Reference gene primers were amplified, and this amplification served to estimate nucleated cell counts. Clones were sequenced by immunoSEQ multiplex PCR, and TCRdb holds only the in-frame ones, with some missing. V, J and clone size derive from that table, while D and trimming were established from the DNA sequence. This table holds about 160,000 clones, approximately 84% found once.

Sequencing was done on a sample of peripheral blood. The chain carries TRBV30 and TRBJ1-5; D ambiguous. The clonotype originates from a woman aged 80 or older with acute or convalescent COVID-19. The CDR3 protein is CAWIRWPLSPQHF. The CDR3, as DNA: TGTGCCTGGATACGTTGGCCCCTCTCGCCCCAGCATTTT.